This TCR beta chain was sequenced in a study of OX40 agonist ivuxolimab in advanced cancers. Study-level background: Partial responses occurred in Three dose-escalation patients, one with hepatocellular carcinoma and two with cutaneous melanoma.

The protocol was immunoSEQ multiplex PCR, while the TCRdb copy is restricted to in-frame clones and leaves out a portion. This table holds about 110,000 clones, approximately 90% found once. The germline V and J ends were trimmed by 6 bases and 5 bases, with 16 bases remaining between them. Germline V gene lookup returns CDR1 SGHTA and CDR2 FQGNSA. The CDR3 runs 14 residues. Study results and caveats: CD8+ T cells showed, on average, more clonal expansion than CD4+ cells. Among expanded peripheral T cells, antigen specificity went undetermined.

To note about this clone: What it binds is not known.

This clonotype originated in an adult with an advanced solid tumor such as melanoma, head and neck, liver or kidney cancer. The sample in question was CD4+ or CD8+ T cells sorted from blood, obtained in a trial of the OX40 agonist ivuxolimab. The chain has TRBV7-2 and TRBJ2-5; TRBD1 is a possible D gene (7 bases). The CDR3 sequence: CASSLQEGAETQYF. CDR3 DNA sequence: TGTGCCAGCAGTCTCCAGGAGGGGGCGGAGACCCAGTACTTC.